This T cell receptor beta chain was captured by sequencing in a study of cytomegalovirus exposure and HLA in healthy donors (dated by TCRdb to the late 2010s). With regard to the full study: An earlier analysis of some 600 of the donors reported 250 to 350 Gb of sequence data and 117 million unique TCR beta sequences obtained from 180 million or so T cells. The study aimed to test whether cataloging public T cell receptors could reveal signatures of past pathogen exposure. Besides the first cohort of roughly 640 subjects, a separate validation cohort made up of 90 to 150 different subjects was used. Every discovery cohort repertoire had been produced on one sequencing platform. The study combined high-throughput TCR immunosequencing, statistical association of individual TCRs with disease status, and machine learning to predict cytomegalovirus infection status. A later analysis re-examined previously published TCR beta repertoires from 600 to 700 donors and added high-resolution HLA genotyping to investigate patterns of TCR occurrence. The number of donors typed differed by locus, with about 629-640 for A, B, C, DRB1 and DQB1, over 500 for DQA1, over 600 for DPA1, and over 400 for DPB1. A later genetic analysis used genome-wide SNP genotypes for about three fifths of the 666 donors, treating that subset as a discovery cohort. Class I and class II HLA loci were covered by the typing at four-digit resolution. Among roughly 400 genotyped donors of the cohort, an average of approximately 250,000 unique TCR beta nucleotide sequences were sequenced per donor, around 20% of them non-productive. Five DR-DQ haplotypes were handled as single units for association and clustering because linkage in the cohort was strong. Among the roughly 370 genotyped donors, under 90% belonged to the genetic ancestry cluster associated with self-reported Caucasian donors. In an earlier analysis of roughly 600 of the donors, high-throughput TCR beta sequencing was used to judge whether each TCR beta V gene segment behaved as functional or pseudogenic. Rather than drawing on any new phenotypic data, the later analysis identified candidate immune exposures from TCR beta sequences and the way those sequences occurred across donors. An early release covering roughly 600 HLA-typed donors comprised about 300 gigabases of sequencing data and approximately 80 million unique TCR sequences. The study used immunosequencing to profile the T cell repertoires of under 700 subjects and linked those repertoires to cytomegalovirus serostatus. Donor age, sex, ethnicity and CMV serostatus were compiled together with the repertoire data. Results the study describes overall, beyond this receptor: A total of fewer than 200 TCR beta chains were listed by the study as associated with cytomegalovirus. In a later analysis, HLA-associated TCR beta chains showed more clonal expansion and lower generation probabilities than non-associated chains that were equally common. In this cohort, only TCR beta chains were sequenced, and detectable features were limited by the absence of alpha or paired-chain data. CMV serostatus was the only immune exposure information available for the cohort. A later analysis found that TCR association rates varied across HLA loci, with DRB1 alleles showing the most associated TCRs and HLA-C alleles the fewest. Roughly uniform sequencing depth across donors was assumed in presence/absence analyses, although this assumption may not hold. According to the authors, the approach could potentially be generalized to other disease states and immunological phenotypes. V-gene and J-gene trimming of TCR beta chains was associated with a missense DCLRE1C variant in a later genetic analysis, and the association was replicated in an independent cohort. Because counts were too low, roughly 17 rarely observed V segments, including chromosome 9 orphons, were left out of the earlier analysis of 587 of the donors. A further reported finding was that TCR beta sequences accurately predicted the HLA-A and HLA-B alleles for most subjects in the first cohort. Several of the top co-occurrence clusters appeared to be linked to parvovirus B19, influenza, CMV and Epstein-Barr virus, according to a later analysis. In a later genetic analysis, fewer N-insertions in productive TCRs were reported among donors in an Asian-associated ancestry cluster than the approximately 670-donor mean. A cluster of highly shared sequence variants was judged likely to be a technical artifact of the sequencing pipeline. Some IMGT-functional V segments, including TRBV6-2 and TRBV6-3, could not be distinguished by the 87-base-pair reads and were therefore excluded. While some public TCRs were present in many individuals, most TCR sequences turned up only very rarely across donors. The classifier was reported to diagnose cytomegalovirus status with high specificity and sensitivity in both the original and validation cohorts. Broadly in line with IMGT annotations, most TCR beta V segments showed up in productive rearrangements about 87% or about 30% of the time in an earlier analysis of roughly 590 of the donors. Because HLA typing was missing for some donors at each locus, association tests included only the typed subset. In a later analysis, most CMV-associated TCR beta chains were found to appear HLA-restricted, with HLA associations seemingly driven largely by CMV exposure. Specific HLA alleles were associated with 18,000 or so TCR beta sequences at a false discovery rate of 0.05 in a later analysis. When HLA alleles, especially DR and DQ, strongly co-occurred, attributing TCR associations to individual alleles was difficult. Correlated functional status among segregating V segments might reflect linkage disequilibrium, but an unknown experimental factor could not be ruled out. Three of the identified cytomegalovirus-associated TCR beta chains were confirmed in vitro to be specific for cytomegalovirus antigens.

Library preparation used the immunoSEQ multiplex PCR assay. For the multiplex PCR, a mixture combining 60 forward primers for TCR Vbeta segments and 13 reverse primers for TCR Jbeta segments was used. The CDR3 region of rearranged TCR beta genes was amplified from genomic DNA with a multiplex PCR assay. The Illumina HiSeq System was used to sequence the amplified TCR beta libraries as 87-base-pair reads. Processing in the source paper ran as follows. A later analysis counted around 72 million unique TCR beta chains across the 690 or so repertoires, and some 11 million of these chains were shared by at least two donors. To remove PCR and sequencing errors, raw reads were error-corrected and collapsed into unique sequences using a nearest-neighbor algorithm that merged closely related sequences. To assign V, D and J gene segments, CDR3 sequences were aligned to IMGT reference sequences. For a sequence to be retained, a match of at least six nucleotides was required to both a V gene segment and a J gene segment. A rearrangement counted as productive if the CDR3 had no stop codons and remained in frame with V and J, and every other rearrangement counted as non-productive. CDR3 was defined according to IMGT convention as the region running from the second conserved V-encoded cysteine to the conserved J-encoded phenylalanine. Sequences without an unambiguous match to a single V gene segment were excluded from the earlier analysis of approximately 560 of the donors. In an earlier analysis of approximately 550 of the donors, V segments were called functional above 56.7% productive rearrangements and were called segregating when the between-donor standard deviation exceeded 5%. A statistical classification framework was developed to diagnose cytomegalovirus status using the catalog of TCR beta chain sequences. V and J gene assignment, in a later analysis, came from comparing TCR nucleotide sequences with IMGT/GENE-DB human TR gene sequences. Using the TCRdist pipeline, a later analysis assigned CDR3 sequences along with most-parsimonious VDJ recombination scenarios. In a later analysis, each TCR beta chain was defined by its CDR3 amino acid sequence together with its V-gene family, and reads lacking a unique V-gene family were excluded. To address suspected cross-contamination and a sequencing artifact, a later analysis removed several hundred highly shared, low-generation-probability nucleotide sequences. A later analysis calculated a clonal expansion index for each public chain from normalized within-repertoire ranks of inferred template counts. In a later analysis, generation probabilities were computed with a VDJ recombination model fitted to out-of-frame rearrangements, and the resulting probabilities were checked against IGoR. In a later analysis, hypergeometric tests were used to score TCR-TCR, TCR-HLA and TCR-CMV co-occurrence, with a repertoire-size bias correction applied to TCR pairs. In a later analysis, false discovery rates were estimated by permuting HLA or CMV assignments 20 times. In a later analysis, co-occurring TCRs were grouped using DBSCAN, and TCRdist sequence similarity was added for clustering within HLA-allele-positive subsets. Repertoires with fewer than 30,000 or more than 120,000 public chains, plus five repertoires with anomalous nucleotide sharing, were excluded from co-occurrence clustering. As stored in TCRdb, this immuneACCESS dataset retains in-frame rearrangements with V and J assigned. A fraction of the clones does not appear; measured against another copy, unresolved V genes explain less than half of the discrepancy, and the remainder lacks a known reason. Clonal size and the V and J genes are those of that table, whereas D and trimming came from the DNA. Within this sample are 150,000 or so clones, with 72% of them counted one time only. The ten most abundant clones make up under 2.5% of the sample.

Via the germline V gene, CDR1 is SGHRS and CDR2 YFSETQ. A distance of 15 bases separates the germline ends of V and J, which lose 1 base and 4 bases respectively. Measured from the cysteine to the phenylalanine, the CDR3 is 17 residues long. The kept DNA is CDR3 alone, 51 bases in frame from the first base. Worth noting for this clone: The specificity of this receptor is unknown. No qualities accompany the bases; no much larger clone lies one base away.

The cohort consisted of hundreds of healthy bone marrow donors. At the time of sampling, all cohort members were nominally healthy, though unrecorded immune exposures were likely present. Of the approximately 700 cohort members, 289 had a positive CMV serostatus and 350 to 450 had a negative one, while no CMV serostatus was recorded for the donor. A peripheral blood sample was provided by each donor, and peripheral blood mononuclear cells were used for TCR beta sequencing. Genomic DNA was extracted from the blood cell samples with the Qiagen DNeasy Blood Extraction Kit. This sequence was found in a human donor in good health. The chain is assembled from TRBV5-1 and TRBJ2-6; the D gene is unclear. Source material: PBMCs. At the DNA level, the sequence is TGCGCCAGCAGCTTGATGGCACCCCTGCGGGGGGCCAACGTCCTGACTTTC. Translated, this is CASSLMAPLRGANVLTF.